This TCR beta chain was sequenced during a study of blood T cell repertoires in COVID-19 (dated by TCRdb to 2018 to 2021). A note on the overall study: The collaborator samples originated in the United States, Italy and Spain and spanned the acute and convalescent phases of COVID-19. The material from the prospective study consisted of cDNA or gDNA derived from T cells, B-cell-depleted T cells, or PBMCs. The dataset comprised deeply sampled blood TCRbeta repertoires from subjects exposed to, actively infected with, or recovered from COVID-19. A freely available public database, intended as a resource for researchers studying the immune response to SARS-CoV-2, is where the repertoires were released. The samples were drawn from the first 160 participants of the ongoing ImmuneRACE study and from 950 to 1,500 subjects provided by 6 global collaborators. The sample metadata nearly always contained a de-identified subject ID, COVID-19 status, age in years and sex. Where HLA class I and class II types were available, the types were taken from metadata supplied by the sample provider, not from assay-based typing.

Findings and caveats that apply to the study as a whole: How much clinical and demographic metadata was included differed by source and by participant, and the metadata was provided uncurated.

TCRbeta CDR3 regions were amplified from genomic DNA using the immunoSEQ Assay, a bias-controlled multiplex PCR. From the authors' description of their analysis: The number of nucleated cells in each sample was estimated by amplification of reference gene primers within the assay. To quantify the absolute abundance of each unique TCRbeta CDR3 rearrangement, sequence reads were collapsed and filtered. For each sample, productive Simpson clonality was calculated as the square root of Simpson's diversity index over productive rearrangements. The table was pulled from immuneACCESS by TCRdb, which kept in-frame rearrangements only. Such tables lose some clones; where checked, under half of the loss comes from unresolved V genes, and the rest has no known cause. V and J calls and clone size are those listed in that table; D and trimming were worked out from the DNA. The sample table holds 150,000 or so clones, of which 70% to 85% were seen once. The top ten hold roughly 3% of the sample.

As to this clone: This receptor's antigen is unknown. No per-base quality is available; no much larger clone lies one base away.

Taken from cysteine to phenylalanine, the CDR3 has 15 residues. The entry retains the CDR3 DNA only, 45 bases that are in frame from base 1. Trimming removed 4 bases from V and 0 bases from J, leaving 11 bases between the germline ends. For CDR1 and CDR2, the germline V gene lists SGHRS and YFSETQ. Collaborating institutions collected whole blood in K2EDTA tubes following their own protocols. For TCRbeta analysis, collaborators shipped samples as frozen whole blood, isolated PBMCs, or DNA extracted from either of those sample types. The chain couples TRBV5-1 to TRBJ1-3; no D gene call is confident. Sequenced material: peripheral blood. This TCR was recovered from a woman older than 75 with acute or convalescent COVID-19. The DNA is as follows: TGCGCCAGCAGCCCAGACGGGTCCTCTGGAAACACCATATATTTT. This translates into CASSPDGSSGNTIYF. Extended through the reference TRBV5-1 and TRBJ1-3 proteins, this CDR3 yields the full variable domain: KAGVTQTPRYLIKTRGQQVTLSCSPISGHRSVSWYQQTPGQGLQFLFEYFSETQRNKGNFPGRFSGRQFSNSRSEMNVSTLELGDSALYLCASSPDGSSGNTIYFGEGSWLTVV.